In this sample, the clone carrying this TCR beta chain turned up once. Germline V CDR1 and CDR2: MNHEY, SVGEGT. This CDR3 has 14 amino acids. These data belong to a study of blood T cells in healthy people across ages. The use of a sample-barcoded 5' primer and a J-beta primer mix characterized a second PCR of about 7 to 12 cycles. MiXCR, applied by TCRdb to the 5' RACE reads, yields one record per CDR3 protein. The sample includes around 900,000 distinct CDR3 sequences, roughly 51% seen only once; the top ten take over 20%. The rearrangement links TRBV6-2 or TRBV6-3 to TRBJ2-4, with D perhaps given as TRBD1 or TRBD2 (5 bases each). The assigned J gene may be wrong: the sequence end matches TRBJ2-7 better. The sequencing input was blood. The sequence came from an older woman in good health. The CDR3 sequence: CASASTGPPYEQYF. DNA of the CDR3: TGTGCCAGCGCCAGCACGGGACCACCCTACGAGCAGTACTTC.